The 24 T cell receptor beta chains below were found in one sample sequenced in a study of shared clonotypes between healthy human individuals. Here immunoSEQ multiplex PCR was the method, and the copy in TCRdb shows in-frame clones only, minus some. The sample shows hundreds of thousands of clones, approximately 75% of them seen only once. Sequenced: memory CD4+ T cells sorted from blood. The subset was: CD45RA-negative fraction. These TCRs come from a woman between 25 and 40 years old in good health.

The chain carries TRBV10-3 and TRBJ2-7; D is uncertain. The CDR3 runs 16 residues. Germline V gene sequence: CDR1 ENHRY, CDR2 SYGVKD. Trimming cost V 6 bases and J 1 base, with 19 bases left between them. DNA of the CDR3: TGTGCCATCAGGAGGCCTTTGGGTCTAGGTTCCTACGAGCAGTACTTC. Translating gives CAIRRPLGLGSYEQYF.

The chain joins TRBV9 to TRBJ1-2; D unresolved. Germline values: CDR1 SGDLS, CDR2 YYNGEE. The CDR3 is 11 amino acids. Trimming removed 4 bases at V and 2 bases at J, with 3 bases between. The CDR3 region has the DNA TGTGCCAGCAGCCAGAACTATGGCTACACCTTC. This sequence encodes CASSQNYGYTF.

This clone was counted a few times. V is TRBV21-1 and J is TRBJ2-7; the table's D call of TRBD1 was not tested on the DNA. TRBV21-1 is reported as a pseudogene. The CDR3 has 15 amino acids. The CDR3 loop reads CASSKGRTQPYEQYF. The CDR3, as DNA: TGTGCCAGCAGCAAAGGACGGACACAGCCCTACGAGCAGTACTTC.

The chain employs TRBV7-2 and TRBJ2-7, with D possibly matching TRBD2 (5 bases). Trimming shortened V by 5 bases and J by 8 bases, and 19 bases separated the two germline ends. Germline CDR1 is SGHTA and CDR2 is FQGNSA. The CDR3 is made up of 14 amino acids. CDR3 region: CASSTTAGVVQQYF. For the CDR3, the DNA is TGTGCCAGCAGCACGACGGCCGGGGTGGTCCAGCAGTACTTC.

The genes are TRBV27 and TRBJ2-7, with D tentatively TRBD1 (5 bases). There are 12 residues in the CDR3. Trimming removed 7 bases from V and 3 bases from J, with 10 bases in between. The germline CDR1 and CDR2 sequences are MNHEY and SMNVEV (reference sequence). The CDR3 DNA is TGTGCCAGCACGGACAACGACTACGAGCAGTACTTC. Its protein is CASTDNDYEQYF.

The rearrangement uses TRBV2 and TRBJ2-7, with D perhaps TRBD2 (6 bases). Germline V gene sequence: CDR1 SNHLY, CDR2 FYNNEI. This CDR3 region has 12 residues. V lost 5 bases to trimming and J lost 3 bases, with 8 bases between them. CDR3 in amino acids: CASSRLGYEQYF. CDR3 nucleotide sequence: TGTGCCAGCAGTAGACTAGGCTACGAGCAGTACTTC.

This clone was seen a handful of times. J is TRBJ2-7 and V is TRBV4-2, with D unclear. Germline V gene data show CDR1 as LGHNA and CDR2 as YNFKEQ. This CDR3 comprises 15 residues. Trimming shortened V by 0 bases and J by 2 bases, and 11 bases separated the two germline ends. The DNA of the CDR3 is TGTGCCAGCAGCCAAGACTTGACGGTTACCTACGAGCAGTACTTC. Its translation is CASSQDLTVTYEQYF.

The chain links TRBV18 to TRBJ1-1, with 9 bases matching TRBD1. The ends lost 4 bases at V and 4 bases at J; junction bases unmatched: 10. Germline values: CDR1 KGHSH, CDR2 LQKENI. This CDR3 has 16 residues. The CDR3 spells CASSRNTGQGSTEAFF. The DNA of the CDR3 is TGTGCCAGCTCACGGAACACAGGACAGGGGTCCACTGAAGCTTTCTTT.

This clone was found many times. The chain joins TRBV30 to TRBJ1-6; tentatively, D is TRBD1 (6 bases). CDR1 and CDR2 from the germline V gene are GTSNPN and SVGIG (reference sequence). The CDR3 has 13 residues. V lost 6 bases to trimming and J lost 8 bases, with 14 bases between them. The CDR3 reads CACLDRLDSPLHF. The CDR3 nucleotides read TGTGCCTGCCTCGACAGGTTGGATTCACCCCTCCACTTT.

This clone was found a few times. The sample holds other DNA sequences that translate to the same CDR3. V gene TRBV5-1 combines with J gene TRBJ2-1; D is uncertain. Germline-derived CDR1 and CDR2 are SGHRS and YFSETQ. The CDR3 is 15 residues long. With 4 bases removed from V and 0 bases from J, the gap between germline ends came to 11 bases. For the CDR3, the DNA is TGCGCCAGCAGCCTGGATTCCTTCTCCTACAATGAGCAGTTCTTC. This gives the protein CASSLDSFSYNEQFF.

The chain joins TRBV10-3 to TRBJ2-3; D unresolved. CDR1 ENHRY and CDR2 SYGVKD come from the germline V gene. The V and J ends lost 3 bases and 2 bases respectively, with 9 bases between them. There are 14 residues in the CDR3. The CDR3 protein is CAISDPTFTDTQYF. CDR3 in DNA: TGTGCCATCAGTGACCCTACCTTCACAGATACGCAGTATTTT.

This clone has more than one count but fewer than ten. J is TRBJ2-1 and V is TRBV2; 9 bases match TRBD2. Trimming at V came to 11 bases and at J to 5 bases, leaving 10 bases not matched to a gene. There are 14 residues in the CDR3. CDR1 is SNHLY, CDR2 FYNNEI, per germline. In nucleotides, the CDR3 is TGTGCCGGCCTTGCAGGACTAGCGAACAATGAGCAGTTCTTC. It specifies CAGLAGLANNEQFF.

V and J are TRBV10-3 and TRBJ2-7; 10 nucleotides match TRBD2. CDR1 is ENHRY and CDR2 is SYGVKD in the germline V gene. The CDR3 has 12 residues. Unmatched junction bases numbered 3, after V lost 9 bases and J lost 4 bases. The CDR3 reads CAIRLAGYEQYF. Written as DNA, the CDR3 is TGTGCCATTAGACTAGCGGGTTACGAGCAGTACTTC.

This rearrangement joins TRBV7-3 to TRBJ1-5; 10 nucleotides agree with TRBD1. J gave up 6 bases and V 5 bases, and 16 bases lay outside the gene matches. Germline-derived CDR1 and CDR2 are SGHTA and FQGTGA. This CDR3 has 18 residues. The CDR3 reads CASSTRQGAPVDTQPQHF. The CDR3 DNA follows: TGTGCCAGCAGCACCCGACAGGGGGCTCCAGTAGATACTCAGCCCCAGCATTTT.

Written as DNA, the CDR3 is TGCAGCGTTGAAAGGGTGATAGGGGTCGGCTACGAGCAGTACTTC. Its translation is CSVERVIGVGYEQYF. The chain is built from TRBV29-1 and TRBJ2-7, with D possibly matching TRBD1 (5 bases). The CDR3 has 15 residues. V lost 2 bases and J 3 bases, leaving 17 bases between the germline ends. Germline assignment: CDR1 SQVTM and CDR2 ANQGSEA.

The J gene is TRBJ2-7, the V gene TRBV6-1, with TRBD1 matching over 11 bases. The CDR3 runs 15 residues. The J segment lost 3 bases and the V segment lost 6 bases, leaving 7 bases of the junction unmatched. The germline V gene has CDR1 MNHNS and CDR2 SASEGT. The CDR3 region has the DNA TGTGCCAGCAGCGGACAGGGGGCGGTCGGCTACGAGCAGTACTTC. Protein: CASSGQGAVGYEQYF.

With respect to this clone: A much larger clone differs by one base, so this may be a read error. Other DNA sequences of this sample code for an identical CDR3. The rearrangement joins TRBV25-1 to TRBJ2-3, with 7 positions matching TRBD1. Germline-derived CDR1 and CDR2 are MGHDK and SYGVNS. CDR3 length: 13 amino acids. CDR3 region: CASSGDSTDTQYF. The CDR3 nucleotides are TGTGCCAGCAGTGGGGACAGCACAGATACACAGTATTTT.

This clone has only a few counts. The J gene is TRBJ2-2, the V gene TRBV18, with 7 bases fitting TRBD1. The CDR3 covers 15 residues. The germline CDR1 and CDR2 sequences are KGHSH and LQKENI. Trimming took 3 bases from V and 5 from J; bases not matched to a gene: 6. CDR3 protein: CASSPRQGWTGELFF. The CDR3 bases are TGTGCCAGCTCACCCAGACAGGGCTGGACCGGGGAGCTGTTTTTT.

This clone has only a few counts. In DNA form, the CDR3 reads TGTGCCAGCGGGTCCGCCCAGGCCCCTTTGGGGGAGCAGTACTTC. Translation gives CASGSAQAPLGEQYF. The chain combines TRBV28 with TRBJ2-7; D is uncertain. The CDR3 is 15 residues long. The V gene lost 8 bases and the J gene lost 7 bases, with 24 bases spanning the gap. Germline CDR1 MDHEN, CDR2 SYDVKM.

V usage is TRBV7-2 and J usage is TRBJ2-7; D is unclear. Trimming left V 5 bases short and J 0 bases short, with 11 bases between. The CDR3 spans 14 residues. Germline-derived CDR1 and CDR2 are SGHTA and FQGNSA. CDR3 protein: CASSSDSNSYEQYF. The CDR3 nucleotides are TGTGCCAGCAGCAGTGACTCGAACTCCTACGAGCAGTACTTC. The whole variable domain, remainder taken from reference TRBV7-2 and TRBJ2-7, is GAGVSQSPSNKVTEKGKDVELRCDPISGHTALYWYRQSLGQGLEFLIYFQGNSAPDKSGLPSDRFSAERTGGSVSTLTIQRTQQEDSAVYLCASSSDSNSYEQYFGPGTRLTVT.

The V and J genes are TRBV5-1 and TRBJ1-5; TRBD1 aligns across 9 bases. Unmatched junction bases numbered 8, after V lost 4 bases and J lost 3 bases. This CDR3 is 16 amino acids long. Germline assignment: CDR1 SGHRS and CDR2 YFSETQ. The CDR3 protein is CASSPGTGYDNQPQHF. CDR3 nucleotides: TGCGCCAGCAGCCCAGGGACAGGGTATGACAATCAGCCCCAGCATTTT.

The rearrangement joins TRBV6-1 to TRBJ2-7; D uncertain. The CDR3 extends over 12 amino acids. Germline-derived CDR1 and CDR2 are MNHNS and SASEGT. V gave up 4 bases and J gave up 4 bases, with 8 bases separating them. For the CDR3, the DNA is TGTGCCAGCAGTGTGAGCAGATACGAGCAGTACTTC. It translates to CASSVSRYEQYF.

This rearrangement joins TRBV9 to TRBJ2-2; no clear D. Germline V gene sequence: CDR1 SGDLS, CDR2 YYNGEE. The ends were cut back, 2 bases at V and 6 bases at J, with 14 bases in the middle. The length of the CDR3 is 15 residues. The CDR3 DNA sequence: TGTGCCAGCAGCGTTAATGTCCATCCCTCCGGGGAGCTGTTTTTT. Translating it yields CASSVNVHPSGELFF.

This chain links TRBV30 with TRBJ2-1; 9 bases are shared with TRBD1. CDR1 is GTSNPN, CDR2 SVGIG, per germline (reference sequence). V was pared by 1 base and J by 3 bases, with 7 bases of the junction left unmatched. The length of the CDR3 is 16 residues. In DNA form, the CDR3 reads TGTGCCTGGAGTGATCTGGGGACAGGGAACTACAATGAGCAGTTCTTC. This codes for CAWSDLGTGNYNEQFF.